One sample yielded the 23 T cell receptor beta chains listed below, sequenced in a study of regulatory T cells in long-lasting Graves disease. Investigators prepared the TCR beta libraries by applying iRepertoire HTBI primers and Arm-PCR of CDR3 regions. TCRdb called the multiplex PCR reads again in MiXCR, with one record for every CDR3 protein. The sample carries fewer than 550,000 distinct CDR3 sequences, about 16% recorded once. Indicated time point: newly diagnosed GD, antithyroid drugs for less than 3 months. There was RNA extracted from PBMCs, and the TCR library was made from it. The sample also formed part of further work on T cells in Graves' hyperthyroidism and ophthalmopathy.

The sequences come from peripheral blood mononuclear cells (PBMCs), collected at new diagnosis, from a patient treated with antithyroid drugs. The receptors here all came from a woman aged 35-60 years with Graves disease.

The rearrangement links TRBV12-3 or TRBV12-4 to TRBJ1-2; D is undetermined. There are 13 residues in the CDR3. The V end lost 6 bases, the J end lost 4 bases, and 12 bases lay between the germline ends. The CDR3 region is CASRKREIYGYTF. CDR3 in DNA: TGTGCCAGCAGAAAGAGGGAGATCTATGGCTACACCTTC.

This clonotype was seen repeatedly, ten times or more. CDR3 sequence reads: CASRPTGPISYEQYF. DNA for the CDR3: TGTGCCAGCAGACCCACAGGGCCGATCTCCTACGAGCAGTACTTC. This chain joins TRBV6-1 and TRBJ2-7, with D possibly being TRBD1 (6 bases). The CDR3 consists of 15 residues. Trimming pared 6 bases from V and 0 bases from J, leaving 15 bases between. Germline values: CDR1 MNHNS, CDR2 SASEGT.

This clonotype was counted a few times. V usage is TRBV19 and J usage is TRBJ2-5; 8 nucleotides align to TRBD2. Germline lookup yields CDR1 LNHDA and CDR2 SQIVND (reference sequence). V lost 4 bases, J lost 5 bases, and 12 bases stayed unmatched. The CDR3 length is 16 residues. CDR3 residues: CASSSQARGVGETQYF. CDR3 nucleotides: TGTGCCAGTAGTAGCCAGGCGCGGGGGGTCGGGGAGACCCAGTACTTC.

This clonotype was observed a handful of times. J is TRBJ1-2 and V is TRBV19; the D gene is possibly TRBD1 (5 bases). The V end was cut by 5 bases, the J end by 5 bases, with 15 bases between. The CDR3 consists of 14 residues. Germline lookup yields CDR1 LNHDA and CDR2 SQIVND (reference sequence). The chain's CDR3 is CASSLGGRAYGYTF. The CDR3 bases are TGTGCCAGTAGTCTGGGGGGTAGGGCATATGGCTACACCTTC.

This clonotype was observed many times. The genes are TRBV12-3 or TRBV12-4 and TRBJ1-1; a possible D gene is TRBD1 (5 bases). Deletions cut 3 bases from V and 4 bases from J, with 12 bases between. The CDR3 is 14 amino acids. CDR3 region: CASSLGWGSTEAFF. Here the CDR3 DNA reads TGTGCCAGCAGTTTGGGGTGGGGGAGCACTGAAGCTTTCTTT.

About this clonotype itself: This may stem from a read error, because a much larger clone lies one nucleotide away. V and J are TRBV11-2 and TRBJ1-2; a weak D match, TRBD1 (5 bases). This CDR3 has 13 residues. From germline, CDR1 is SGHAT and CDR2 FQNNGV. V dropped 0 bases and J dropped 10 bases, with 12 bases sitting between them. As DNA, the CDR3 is TGTGCCAGCAGCTTAGACGGGGCCTACTTCTACACCTTC. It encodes CASSLDGAYFYTF.

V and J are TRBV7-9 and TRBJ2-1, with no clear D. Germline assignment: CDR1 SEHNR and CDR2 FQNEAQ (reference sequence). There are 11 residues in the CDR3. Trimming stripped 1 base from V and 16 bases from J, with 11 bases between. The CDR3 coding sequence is TGTGCCAGCAGCTTAGTTGGCCCTCCATTCTTC. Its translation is CASSLVGPPFF.

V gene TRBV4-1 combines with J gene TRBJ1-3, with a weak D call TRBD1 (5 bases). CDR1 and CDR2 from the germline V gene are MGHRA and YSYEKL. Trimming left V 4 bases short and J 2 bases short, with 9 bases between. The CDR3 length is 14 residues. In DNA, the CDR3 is TGCGCCAGCAGCCCGACAGAAACTGGAAACACCATATATTTT. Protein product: CASSPTETGNTIYF.

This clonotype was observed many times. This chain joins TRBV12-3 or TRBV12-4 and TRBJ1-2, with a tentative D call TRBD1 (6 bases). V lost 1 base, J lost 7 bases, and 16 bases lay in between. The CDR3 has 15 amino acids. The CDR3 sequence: CASSLGGGAGLGYTF. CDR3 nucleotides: TGTGCCAGCAGTTTAGGGGGGGGCGCTGGACTTGGCTACACCTTC.

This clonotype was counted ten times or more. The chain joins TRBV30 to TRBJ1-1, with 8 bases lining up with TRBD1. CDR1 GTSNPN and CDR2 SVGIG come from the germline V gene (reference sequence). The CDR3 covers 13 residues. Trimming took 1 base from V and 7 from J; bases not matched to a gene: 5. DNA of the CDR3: TGTGCCTGGAGTGCCGGACAGGGCCGTGAAGCTTTCTTT. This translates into CAWSAGQGREAFF. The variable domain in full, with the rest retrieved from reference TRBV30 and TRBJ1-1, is SQTIHQWPATLVQPVGSPLSLECTVEGTSNPNLYWYRQAAGRGLQLLFYSVGIGQISSEVPQNLSASRPQDRQFILSSKKLLLSDSGFYLCAWSAGQGREAFFGQGTRLTVV.

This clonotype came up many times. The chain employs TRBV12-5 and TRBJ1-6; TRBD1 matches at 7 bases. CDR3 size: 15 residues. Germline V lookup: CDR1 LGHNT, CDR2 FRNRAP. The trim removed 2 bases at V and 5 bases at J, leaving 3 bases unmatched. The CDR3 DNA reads TGTGCTAGTGGTTTGAGGGGGCCAGATAATTCACCCCTCCACTTT. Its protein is CASGLRGPDNSPLHF.

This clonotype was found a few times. CDR3 sequence: CSARDRASGGANTGELFF. DNA of the CDR3: TGCAGTGCTAGAGATCGGGCTAGCGGGGGGGCGAACACCGGGGAGCTGTTTTTT. The V gene is TRBV20-1, the J gene TRBJ2-2; TRBD2 matches at 12 bases. This CDR3 spans 18 amino acids. Germline-derived CDR1 and CDR2 are DFQATT and SNEGSKA (reference sequence). Trimming cost V 0 bases and J 0 bases; bases outside gene matches: 5.

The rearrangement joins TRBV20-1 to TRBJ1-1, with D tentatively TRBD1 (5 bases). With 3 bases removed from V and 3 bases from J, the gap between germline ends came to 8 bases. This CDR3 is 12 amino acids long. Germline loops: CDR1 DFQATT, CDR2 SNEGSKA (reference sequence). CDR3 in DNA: TGCAGTGCTAGCGGAGGGGACACTGAAGCTTTCTTT. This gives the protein CSASGGDTEAFF.

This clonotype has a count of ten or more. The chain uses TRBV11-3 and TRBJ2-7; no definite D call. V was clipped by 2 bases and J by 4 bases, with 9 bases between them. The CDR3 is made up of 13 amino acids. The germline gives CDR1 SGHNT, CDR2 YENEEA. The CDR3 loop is CASSLFQKYEQYF. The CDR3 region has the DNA TGTGCCAGCAGCTTATTTCAGAAATACGAGCAGTACTTC.

The CDR3, as DNA: TGTGCCTGGAGTGTACAGGCAGGGTCGGGCGAGCAGTACTTC. Residues: CAWSVQAGSGEQYF. The V gene is TRBV30, the J gene TRBJ2-7; tentatively, D is TRBD1 (5 bases). The germline V and J ends were trimmed by 0 bases and 6 bases, with 15 bases remaining between them. This CDR3 spans 14 amino acids. Germline loops: CDR1 GTSNPN, CDR2 SVGIG (reference sequence).

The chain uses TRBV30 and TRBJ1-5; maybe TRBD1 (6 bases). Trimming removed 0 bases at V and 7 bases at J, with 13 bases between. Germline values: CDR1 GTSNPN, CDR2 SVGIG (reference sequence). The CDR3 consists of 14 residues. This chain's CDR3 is CAWSVGGAQQPQHF. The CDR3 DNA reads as TGTGCCTGGAGTGTGGGGGGGGCGCAGCAGCCCCAGCATTTT.

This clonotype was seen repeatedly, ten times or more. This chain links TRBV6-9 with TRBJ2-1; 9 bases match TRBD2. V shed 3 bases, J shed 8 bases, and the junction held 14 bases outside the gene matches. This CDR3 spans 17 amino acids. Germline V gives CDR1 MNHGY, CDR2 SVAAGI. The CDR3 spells CASSYSKLSGGSDEQFF. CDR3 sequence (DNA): TGTGCCAGCAGTTACTCGAAGCTAAGCGGGGGGAGTGATGAGCAGTTCTTC.

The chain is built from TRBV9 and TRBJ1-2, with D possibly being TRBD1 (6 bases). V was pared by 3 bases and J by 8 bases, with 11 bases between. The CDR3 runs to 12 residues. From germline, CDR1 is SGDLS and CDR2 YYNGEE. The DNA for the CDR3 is TGTGCCAGCAGCGCTCACAGGGAAGGCTACACCTTC. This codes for CASSAHREGYTF.

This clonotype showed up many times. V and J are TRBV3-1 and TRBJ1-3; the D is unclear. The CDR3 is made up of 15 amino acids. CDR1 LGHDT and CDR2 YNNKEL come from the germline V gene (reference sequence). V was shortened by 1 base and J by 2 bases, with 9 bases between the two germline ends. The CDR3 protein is CASSQGWTAGNTIYF. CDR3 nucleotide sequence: TGTGCCAGCAGCCAAGGGTGGACGGCTGGAAACACCATATATTTT.

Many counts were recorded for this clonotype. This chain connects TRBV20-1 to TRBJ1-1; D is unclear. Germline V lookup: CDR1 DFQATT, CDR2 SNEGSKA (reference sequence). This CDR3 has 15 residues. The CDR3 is CRASRAAVSNTEAFF. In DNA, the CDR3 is TGCAGAGCCTCTCGGGCAGCCGTTAGTAACACTGAAGCTTTCTTT.

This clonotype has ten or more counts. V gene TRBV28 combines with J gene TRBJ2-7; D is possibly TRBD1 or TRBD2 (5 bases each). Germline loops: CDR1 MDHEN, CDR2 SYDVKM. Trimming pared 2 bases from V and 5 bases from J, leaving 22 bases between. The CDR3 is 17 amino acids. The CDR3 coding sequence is TGTGCCAGCAGTTTAAGTGACTGGGGGTTATTTTTCCACGAGCAGTACTTC. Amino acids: CASSLSDWGLFFHEQYF.

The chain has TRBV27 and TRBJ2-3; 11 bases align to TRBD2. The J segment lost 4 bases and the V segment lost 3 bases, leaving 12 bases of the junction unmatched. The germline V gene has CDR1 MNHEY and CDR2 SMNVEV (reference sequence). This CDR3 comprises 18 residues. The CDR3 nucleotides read TGTGCCAGCAGTTTGTTGAAGTCTAGCGGGGGGCACGCAGATACGCAGTATTTT. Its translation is CASSLLKSSGGHADTQYF.

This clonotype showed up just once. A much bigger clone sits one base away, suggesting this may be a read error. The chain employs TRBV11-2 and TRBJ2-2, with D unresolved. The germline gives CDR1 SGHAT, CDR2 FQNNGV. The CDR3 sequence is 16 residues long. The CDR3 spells CASNLYNGYNTGELFF. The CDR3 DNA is TGTGCCAGCAACTTATACAACGGATATAACACCGGGGAGCTGTTTTTT.